The sequence of this TCR beta chain was determined in a study of T-cell reconstitution after alpha-beta-depleted transplantation in children. Notes on the study in general: A year post-transplant, T-cell counts and diversity derived mostly from newly produced T cells.

On this clonotype itself: Its antigen remains unknown.

A library of TCRbeta sequences, prepared with unique molecular identifiers, was generated. From the PCR reads, TCRdb called clonotypes with MiXCR, one entry per CDR3 protein. The table has 500,000 to 650,000 distinct CDR3 sequences, about 10% seen once. This CDR3 has 14 amino acids. Germline-derived CDR1 and CDR2 are MNHEY and SVGAGI. V dropped 2 bases and J dropped 3 bases, with 10 bases sitting between them. The TCR originated in a female patient between 2 and 10 years old who had a stem cell transplant for aplastic anemia, so the T cells may come from the graft donor. The J gene is TRBJ2-5, the V gene TRBV6-5, with no clear D. This material consisted of PBMCs, mostly from graft donor cells, taken 180 days after TCRalphabeta/CD19-depleted stem cell transplant. The CDR3 region is CASSYRPWKETQYF. The CDR3 DNA is TGTGCCAGCAGTTACAGACCTTGGAAAGAGACCCAGTACTTC.